This is a list of T cell receptor beta chains from one sample in a study of cytomegalovirus exposure and HLA in healthy donors. Profiling relied on immunoSEQ multiplex PCR, and the TCRdb table lists in-frame clones only, not all of them. The top ten clones hold roughly 1.5% of a sample with some 190,000 clones, around 80% of them seen once. Input material: PBMCs. All receptors derive from a man between 18 and 35 years old in good health and CMV-seronegative. CDR3s include the opening cysteine and the closing phenylalanine or tryptophan. A D gene is named only where the DNA matches it firmly. Size tells how often a clone was seen (once, few, many) or the class of an expanded clone, and some rows leave it out.

d_gene	abundance	len	v_gene	j_gene	CDR3nt	CDR3aa
TRBD1	NA	15	TRBV6-6	TRBJ1-4	TGTGCCAGCTGTCGAGACAGGGGAGCTAATGAAAAACTGTTTTTT	CASCRDRGANEKLFF
TRBD2	NA	17	TRBV4-1	TRBJ2-7	TGCGCCAGCAGCCAGGGATGGGGAGCGGGAGGGGACTACGAGCAGTACTTC	CASSQGWGAGGDYEQYF
TRBD2	NA	15	TRBV5-1	TRBJ2-7	TGCGCCAGCAGCCAGAGACTAGCGGGAGCGGGGGAGCAGTACTTC	CASSQRLAGAGEQYF
TRBD1	NA	18	TRBV7-9	TRBJ2-3	TGTGCCAGCAGCTCCCCCAACCTCCGGGACAGATTCACAGATACGCAGTATTTT	CASSSPNLRDRFTDTQYF
TRBD1	NA	15	TRBV11-3	TRBJ2-1	TGTGCCAGCAGCCTGACAGGGATATATGACAATGAGCAGTTCTTC	CASSLTGIYDNEQFF
NA	few	15	TRBV7-9	TRBJ2-7	TGTGCCAGCAGCTTCTCAGGGTCGAGCTCCTACGAGCAGTACTTC	CASSFSGSSSYEQYF
TRBD1	NA	14	TRBV7-9	TRBJ1-1	TGTGCCAGCAGAGACAGGGATGACCCTCGGGAAGCTTTCTTT	CASRDRDDPREAFF
TRBD2	NA	14	TRBV6-5	TRBJ2-7	TGTGCCAGCTTGGGAGTAGCGGGGACCTACGAGCAGTACTTC	CASLGVAGTYEQYF
TRBD1	NA	13	TRBV28	TRBJ1-2	TGTGCCAGCAGGACAGGGGGCGAGGGAGGATACACCTTC	CASRTGGEGGYTF
NA	NA	13	TRBV10-3	TRBJ1-6	TGTGCCATCAGTGGGACAGCCAATTCACCCCTCCACTTT	CAISGTANSPLHF